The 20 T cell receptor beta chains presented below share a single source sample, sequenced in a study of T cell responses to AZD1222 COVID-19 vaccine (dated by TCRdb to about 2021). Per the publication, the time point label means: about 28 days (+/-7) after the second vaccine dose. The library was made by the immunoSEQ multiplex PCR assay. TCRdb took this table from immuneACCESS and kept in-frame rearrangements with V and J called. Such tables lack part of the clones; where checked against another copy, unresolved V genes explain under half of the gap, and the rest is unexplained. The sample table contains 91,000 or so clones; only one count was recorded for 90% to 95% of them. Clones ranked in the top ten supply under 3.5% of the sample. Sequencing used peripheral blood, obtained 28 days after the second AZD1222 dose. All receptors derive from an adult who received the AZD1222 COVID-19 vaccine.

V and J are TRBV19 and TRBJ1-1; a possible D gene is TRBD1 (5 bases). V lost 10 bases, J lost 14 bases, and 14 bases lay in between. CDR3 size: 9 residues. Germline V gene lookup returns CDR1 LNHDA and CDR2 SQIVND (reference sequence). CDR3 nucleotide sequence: TGTGCCATTACAGGACGGAACTTCTTT. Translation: CAITGRNFF.

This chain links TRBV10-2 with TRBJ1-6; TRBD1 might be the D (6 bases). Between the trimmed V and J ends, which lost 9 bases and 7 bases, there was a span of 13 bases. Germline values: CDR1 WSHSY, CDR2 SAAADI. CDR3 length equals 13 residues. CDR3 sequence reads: CASTGSRNSPLHF. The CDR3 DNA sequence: TGCGCCAGTACAGGGAGCAGGAATTCACCCCTCCACTTT.

The CDR3 DNA follows: TGTGCCAGCAGTTTGTTTCAGGGCTCTAACGAGCAGTACTTC. Translating it yields CASSLFQGSNEQYF. The V call is TRBV27, the J call TRBJ2-7, with a tentative D call TRBD1 (5 bases). Germline-derived CDR1 and CDR2 are MNHEY and SMNVEV (reference sequence). V lost 3 bases and J 5 bases, leaving 14 bases between the germline ends. This CDR3 comprises 14 residues.

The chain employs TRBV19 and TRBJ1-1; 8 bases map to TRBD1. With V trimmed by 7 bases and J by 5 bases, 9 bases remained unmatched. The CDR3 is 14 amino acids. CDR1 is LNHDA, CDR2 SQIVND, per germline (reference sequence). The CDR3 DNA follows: TGTGCCAGTACGGATCAGGGGGCGAGGACTGAAGCTTTCTTT. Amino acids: CASTDQGARTEAFF.

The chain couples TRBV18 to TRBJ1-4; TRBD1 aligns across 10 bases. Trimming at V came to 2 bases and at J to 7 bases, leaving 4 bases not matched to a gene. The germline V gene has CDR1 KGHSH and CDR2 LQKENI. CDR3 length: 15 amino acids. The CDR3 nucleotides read TGTGCCAGCTCACCATCCGGGACAGGGGTTGAAAAACTGTTTTTT. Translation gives CASSPSGTGVEKLFF.

CDR3 amino acids: CASSDSGDGNTEAFF. The CDR3 coding sequence is TGTGCCAGCAGTGACTCGGGGGACGGGAACACTGAAGCTTTCTTT. The rearrangement uses TRBV6-4 and TRBJ1-1, with D tentatively TRBD1 (5 bases). V lost 0 bases and J lost 1, with 9 bases in between. This CDR3 is built from 15 residues. The germline gives CDR1 MRHNA, CDR2 SNTAGT.

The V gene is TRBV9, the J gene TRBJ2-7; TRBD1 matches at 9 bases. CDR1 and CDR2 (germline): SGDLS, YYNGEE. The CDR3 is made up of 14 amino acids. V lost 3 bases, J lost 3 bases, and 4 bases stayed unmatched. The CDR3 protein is CASSETGGHYEQYF. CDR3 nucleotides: TGTGCCAGCAGCGAGACAGGGGGTCACTACGAGCAGTACTTC.

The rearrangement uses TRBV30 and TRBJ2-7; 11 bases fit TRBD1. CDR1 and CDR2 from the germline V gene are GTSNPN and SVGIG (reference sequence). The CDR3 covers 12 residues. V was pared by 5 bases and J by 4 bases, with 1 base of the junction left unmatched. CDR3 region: CAWGTGGYEQYF. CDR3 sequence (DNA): TGTGCCTGGGGGACAGGGGGATACGAGCAGTACTTC.

The CDR3 is CASSQGTGHNSPLHF. CDR3 in DNA: TGTGCCAGCAGCCAAGGAACCGGGCATAATTCACCCCTCCACTTT. This chain links TRBV3-1 (or the pseudogene TRBV3-2) with TRBJ1-6; D remains ambiguous. The V and J ends lost 1 base and 5 bases respectively, with 9 bases between them. Germline V gives CDR1 LGHDT, CDR2 YNNKEL (reference sequence). The CDR3 runs 15 residues.

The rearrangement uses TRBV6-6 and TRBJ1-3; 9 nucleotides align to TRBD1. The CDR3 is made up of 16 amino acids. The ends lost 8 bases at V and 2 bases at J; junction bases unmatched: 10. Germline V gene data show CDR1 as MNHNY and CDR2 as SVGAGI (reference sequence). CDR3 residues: CASVGGQGPPGNTIYF. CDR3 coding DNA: TGTGCCAGCGTGGGGGGACAGGGTCCGCCTGGAAACACCATATATTTT.

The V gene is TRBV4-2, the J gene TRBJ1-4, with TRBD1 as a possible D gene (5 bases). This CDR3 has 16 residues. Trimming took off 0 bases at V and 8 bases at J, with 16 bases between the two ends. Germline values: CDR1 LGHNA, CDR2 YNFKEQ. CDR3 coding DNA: TGTGCCAGCAGCCAAGATTATGGGGGAGGGAGCGAAAAACTGTTTTTT. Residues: CASSQDYGGGSEKLFF.

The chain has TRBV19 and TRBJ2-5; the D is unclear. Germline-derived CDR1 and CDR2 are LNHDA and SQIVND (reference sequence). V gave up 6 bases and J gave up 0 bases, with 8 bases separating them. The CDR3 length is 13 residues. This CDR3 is CASREVYQETQYF. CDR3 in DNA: TGTGCCAGTAGGGAAGTTTACCAAGAGACCCAGTACTTC.

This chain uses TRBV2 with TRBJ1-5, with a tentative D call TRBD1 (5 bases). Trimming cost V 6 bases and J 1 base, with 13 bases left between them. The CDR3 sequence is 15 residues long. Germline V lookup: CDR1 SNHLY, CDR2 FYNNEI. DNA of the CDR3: TGTGCCAGCAGGAAGACAGACCTAAGCAATCAGCCCCAGCATTTT. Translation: CASRKTDLSNQPQHF.

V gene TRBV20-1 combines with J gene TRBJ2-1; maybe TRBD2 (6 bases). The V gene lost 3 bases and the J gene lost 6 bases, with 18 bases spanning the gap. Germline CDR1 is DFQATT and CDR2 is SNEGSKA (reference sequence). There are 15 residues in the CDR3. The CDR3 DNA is TGCAGTGCTAGTGGGGGACTCGCCGGCACCAATGAGCAGTTCTTC. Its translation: CSASGGLAGTNEQFF.

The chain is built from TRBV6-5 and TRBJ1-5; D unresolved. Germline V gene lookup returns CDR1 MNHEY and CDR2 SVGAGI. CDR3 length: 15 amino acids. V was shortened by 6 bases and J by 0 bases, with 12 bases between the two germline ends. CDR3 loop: CASRITRRSNQPQHF. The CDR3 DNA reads TGTGCCAGCAGGATTACCCGCCGTAGCAATCAGCCCCAGCATTTT.

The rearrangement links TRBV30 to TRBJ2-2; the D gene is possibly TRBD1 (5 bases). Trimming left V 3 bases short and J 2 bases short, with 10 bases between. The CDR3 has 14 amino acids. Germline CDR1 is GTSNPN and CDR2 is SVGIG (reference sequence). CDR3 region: CAWRGQINTGELFF. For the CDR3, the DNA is TGTGCCTGGAGGGGGCAGATTAACACCGGGGAGCTGTTTTTT.

CDR3 in DNA: TGTGCCAGCAGCTTGGACACCCTGAATGGCTACACCTTC. Its protein is CASSLDTLNGYTF. The rearrangement uses TRBV5-4 and TRBJ1-2; D unresolved. Germline CDR1 is SGHNT and CDR2 is YYREEE (reference sequence). CDR3 size: 13 residues. Deletions cut 0 bases from V and 6 bases from J, with 9 bases between.

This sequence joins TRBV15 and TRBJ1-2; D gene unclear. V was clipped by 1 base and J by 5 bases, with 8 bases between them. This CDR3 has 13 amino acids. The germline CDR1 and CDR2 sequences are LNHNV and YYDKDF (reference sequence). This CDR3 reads CATSRAEGYGYTF. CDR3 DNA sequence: TGTGCCACCAGCAGAGCGGAAGGATATGGCTACACCTTC. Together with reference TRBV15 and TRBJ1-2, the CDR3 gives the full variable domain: DAMVIQNPRYQVTQFGKPVTLSCSQTLNHNVMYWYQQKSSQAPKLLFHYYDKDFNNEADTPDNFQSRRPNTSFCFLDIRSPGLGDTAMYLCATSRAEGYGYTFGSGTRLTVV.

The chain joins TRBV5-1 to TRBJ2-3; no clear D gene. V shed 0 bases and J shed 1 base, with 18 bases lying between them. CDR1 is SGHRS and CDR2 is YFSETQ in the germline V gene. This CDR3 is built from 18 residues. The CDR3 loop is CASSLEGHGIYGTDTQYF. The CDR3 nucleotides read TGCGCCAGCAGCTTGGAAGGGCATGGGATTTACGGCACAGATACGCAGTATTTT.

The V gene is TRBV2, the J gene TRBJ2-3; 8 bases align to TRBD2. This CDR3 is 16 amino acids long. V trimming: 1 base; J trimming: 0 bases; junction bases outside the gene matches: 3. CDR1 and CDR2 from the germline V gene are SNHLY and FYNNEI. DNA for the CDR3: TGTGCCAGCAGTGAAGTTAGCGGGGCTAGCACAGATACGCAGTATTTT. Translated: CASSEVSGASTDTQYF.